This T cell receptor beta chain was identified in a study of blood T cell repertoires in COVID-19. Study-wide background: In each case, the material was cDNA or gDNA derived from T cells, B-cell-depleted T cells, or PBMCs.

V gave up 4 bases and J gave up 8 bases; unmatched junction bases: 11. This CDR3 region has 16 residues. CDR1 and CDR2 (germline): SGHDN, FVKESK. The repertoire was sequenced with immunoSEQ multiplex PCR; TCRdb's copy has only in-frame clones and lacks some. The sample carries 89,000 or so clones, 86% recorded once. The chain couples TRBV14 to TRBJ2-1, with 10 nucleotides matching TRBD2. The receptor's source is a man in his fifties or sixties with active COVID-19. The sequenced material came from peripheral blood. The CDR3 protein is CASSPSSSGSGDEQFF. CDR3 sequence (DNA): TGTGCCAGCAGCCCAAGCTCTAGCGGGAGCGGCGATGAGCAGTTCTTC.